This passage covers 10 T cell receptor beta chains from one sample sequenced in a study of shared clonotypes between healthy human individuals. Profiled with immunoSEQ multiplex PCR; TCRdb holds only in-frame clones, not every one. The top ten hold approximately 1.5% of the sample, which has 980,000 or so clones, over 60% seen once. The specimen sequenced was memory CD4+ T cells sorted from blood. Stated subset: CD45RA-negative fraction. Receptors originate from a man between 18 and 35 years old in good health.

The chain recombines TRBV30 with TRBJ1-6; 7 positions match TRBD1. This CDR3 is 14 amino acids long. Losses at the gene ends were 0 bases for V and 10 bases for J; bases not matched to a gene: 6. Germline CDR1 and CDR2: GTSNPN and SVGIG (reference sequence). Here the CDR3 DNA reads TGTGCCTGGAGTGTAAACAGGGGAGACTCACCCCTCCACTTT. This translates into CAWSVNRGDSPLHF.

This clone has a single count. The identical CDR3 is also encoded by other nucleotide sequences in the sample. The chain combines TRBV27 with TRBJ2-5; D is undetermined. CDR3 size: 11 residues. Trimming took 5 bases from V and 2 from J, leaving 3 bases between them. In germline, CDR1 is MNHEY, CDR2 SMNVEV (reference sequence). The CDR3 is CASSPQETQYF. The CDR3 nucleotides read TGTGCCAGCAGTCCTCAAGAGACCCAGTACTTC.

The J gene is TRBJ2-3, the V gene TRBV5-1, with D perhaps assigned TRBD1 or TRBD2 (8 bases each). Germline V CDR1 and CDR2: SGHRS, YFSETQ. V was pared by 4 bases and J by 5 bases, with 14 bases between. CDR3 length: 14 amino acids. CDR3 sequence: CASSISGTGDTQYF. The DNA of the CDR3 is TGCGCCAGCAGCATTAGCGGGACAGGAGATACGCAGTATTTT.

The V gene is TRBV6-1, the J gene TRBJ1-2; TRBD1 is a possible D gene (6 bases). The CDR3 consists of 12 residues. Germline loops: CDR1 MNHNS, CDR2 SASEGT. The V and J ends lost 5 bases and 7 bases respectively, with 11 bases between them. CDR3 in amino acids: CASSSHRAGYTF. The CDR3, as DNA: TGTGCCAGCAGTAGCCACAGGGCTGGCTACACCTTC.

The CDR3 sequence: CASSLEGTSGKVGETQYF. The CDR3 coding sequence is TGTGCCAGCAGCTTAGAAGGGACTAGCGGGAAGGTTGGAGAGACCCAGTACTTC. The V gene is TRBV11-3, the J gene TRBJ2-5; 13 bases align to TRBD2. CDR3 length: 18 residues. CDR1 is SGHNT, CDR2 YENEEA, per germline. Germline trimming cut 0 bases from V and 4 bases from J; bases unmatched to any gene: 8.

The CDR3 sequence: CASSQVRQDTQYF. CDR3 nucleotides: TGCGCCAGCAGCCAAGTACGGCAAGATACGCAGTATTTT. This chain joins TRBV4-1 and TRBJ2-3, with unresolved D. V shed 1 base and J shed 5 bases, with 7 bases lying between them. The CDR3 has 13 residues. Per the germline V gene, CDR1 is MGHRA and CDR2 is YSYEKL.

The DNA of the CDR3 is TGTGCCAGCAGGGAGGACAGGGGTGGCTACACCTTC. Protein: CASREDRGGYTF. This sequence joins TRBV6-1 and TRBJ1-2; 9 nucleotides agree with TRBD1. V shed 6 bases and J 7 bases; nucleotides not matched to a gene: 3. CDR3 length: 12 amino acids. In germline, CDR1 is MNHNS, CDR2 SASEGT.

This clone was found a few times. The V call is TRBV29-1, the J call TRBJ1-4; a possible D gene is TRBD1 (5 bases). The CDR3 has 11 residues. CDR1 is SQVTM and CDR2 is ANQGSEA in the germline V gene. V lost 6 bases to trimming and J lost 6 bases, with 8 bases between them. The CDR3 sequence: CSVGGDEKLFF. CDR3 nucleotides: TGCAGCGTCGGAGGGGATGAAAAACTGTTTTTT. The full variable domain, with the rest looked up from reference TRBV29-1 and TRBJ1-4, is SAVISQKPSRDICQRGTSLTIQCQVDSQVTMMFWYRQQPGQSLTLIATANQGSEATYESGFVIDKFPISRPNLTFSTLTVSNMSPEDSSIYLCSVGGDEKLFFGSGTQLSVL.

Points on this clone: The same CDR3 arises from other DNA sequences in this sample as well. The chain recombines TRBV6-6 with TRBJ2-7, with D hard to call. The CDR3 covers 13 residues. Trimming took 6 bases from V and 0 from J, leaving 9 bases between them. Germline CDR1 is MNHNY and CDR2 is SVGAGI (reference sequence). CDR3 sequence reads: CASSLGGSYEQYF. CDR3 DNA sequence: TGTGCCAGCAGCCTCGGTGGCTCCTACGAGCAGTACTTC.

To note about this clone: Distinct nucleotide sequences in the sample also encode this CDR3. The chain recombines TRBV7-9 with TRBJ1-2; D ambiguous. Trimming stripped 4 bases from V and 2 bases from J, with 5 bases between. CDR1 is SEHNR and CDR2 is FQNEAQ in the germline V gene (reference sequence). CDR3 length: 12 residues. For the CDR3, the DNA is TGTGCCAGCAGCTCCGTGAACTATGGCTACACCTTC. It is translated as CASSSVNYGYTF.